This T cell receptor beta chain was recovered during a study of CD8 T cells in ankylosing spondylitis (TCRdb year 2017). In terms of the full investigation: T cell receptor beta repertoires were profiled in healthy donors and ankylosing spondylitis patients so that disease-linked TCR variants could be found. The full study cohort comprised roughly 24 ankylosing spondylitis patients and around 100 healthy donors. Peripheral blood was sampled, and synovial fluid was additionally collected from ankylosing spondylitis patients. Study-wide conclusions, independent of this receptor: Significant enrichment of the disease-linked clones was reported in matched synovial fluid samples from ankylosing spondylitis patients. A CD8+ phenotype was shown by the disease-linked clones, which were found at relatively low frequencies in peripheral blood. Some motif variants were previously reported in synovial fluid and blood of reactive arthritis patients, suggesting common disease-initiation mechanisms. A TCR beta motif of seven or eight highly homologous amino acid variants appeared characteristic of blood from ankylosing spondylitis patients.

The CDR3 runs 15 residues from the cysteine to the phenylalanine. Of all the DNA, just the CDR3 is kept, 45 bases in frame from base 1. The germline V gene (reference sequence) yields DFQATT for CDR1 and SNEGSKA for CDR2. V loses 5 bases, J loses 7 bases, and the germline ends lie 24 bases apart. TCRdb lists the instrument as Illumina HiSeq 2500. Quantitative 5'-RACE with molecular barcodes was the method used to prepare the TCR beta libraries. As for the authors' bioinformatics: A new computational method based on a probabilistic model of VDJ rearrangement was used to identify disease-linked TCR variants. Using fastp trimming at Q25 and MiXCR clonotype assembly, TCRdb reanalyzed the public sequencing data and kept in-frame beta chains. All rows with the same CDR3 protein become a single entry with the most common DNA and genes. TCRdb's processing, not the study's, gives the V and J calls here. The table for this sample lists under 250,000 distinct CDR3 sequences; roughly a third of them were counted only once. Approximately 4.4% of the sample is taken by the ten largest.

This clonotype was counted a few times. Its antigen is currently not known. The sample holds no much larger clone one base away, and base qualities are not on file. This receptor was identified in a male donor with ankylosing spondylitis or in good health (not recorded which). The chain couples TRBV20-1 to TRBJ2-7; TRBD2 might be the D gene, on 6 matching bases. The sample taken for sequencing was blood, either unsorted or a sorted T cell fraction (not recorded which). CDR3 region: CSAPALSITRGEQYF. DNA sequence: TGCAGTGCTCCCGCTTTGAGTATTACCCGGGGGGAGCAGTACTTC.